This T cell receptor (beta chain) stems from a study of beta chain features in type 1 diabetes. This clone was counted a few times. Its antigen is unknown. Of the isolated RNA, all was reverse transcribed, and so the sequenced material was expressed TCRB transcripts. TCRdb keeps only in-frame clones here, not all; method: immunoSEQ multiplex PCR. The table lists about 260,000 clones, roughly 22% of them singletons, with 0.028% in the top ten. Study-level results: All four CD4+ subsets from Type 1 diabetes patients carried moderately but significantly shorter TCRB CDR3s.

The sequencing input was naive CD4+ T cells from blood. This receptor was taken from a woman between 40 and 50 years old with type 1 diabetes.

The CDR3 DNA sequence: TGTGCCAGCAGTTATAGGCAGGATGAGCAGTTCTTC. It specifies CASSYRQDEQFF. V is TRBV6-6 and J is TRBJ2-1, with D unclear. From germline, CDR1 is MNHNY and CDR2 SVGAGI (reference sequence). V dropped 3 bases and J dropped 8 bases, with 8 bases sitting between them. The CDR3 has 12 residues.